A single sample gave rise to the 3 T cell receptor beta chains below, sequenced in a study of blood T cell repertoires in COVID-19 (TCRdb year 2020). The library was generated by the immunoSEQ multiplex PCR assay. TCRdb limited this immuneACCESS table to in-frame rearrangements with V and J called. A share of clones is missing; checked studies link under half to unresolved V genes, and the rest is unexplained. Here the sample has about 200,000 clones; just over 85% occur a single time. 4% to 4.5% of the sample rests with the top ten. Sequencing was performed on peripheral blood. The receptors were sampled from a man in his fifties with acute or convalescent COVID-19.

In DNA form, the CDR3 reads TGTGCCAGCGGACCACCTCCGGGGTACGGAAACACCATATATTTT. Translated: CASGPPPGYGNTIYF. V and J are TRBV7-2 and TRBJ1-3; D is undetermined. The germline V gene has CDR1 SGHTA and CDR2 FQGNSA. The V end was cut by 8 bases, the J end by 4 bases, with 18 bases between. This CDR3 comprises 15 residues.

This chain joins TRBV6-5 and TRBJ2-6; the D is unclear. The V gene lost 4 bases and the J gene lost 2 bases, with 12 bases spanning the gap. The CDR3 has 16 residues. Germline CDR1 is MNHEY and CDR2 is SVGAGI. This chain's CDR3 is CASSLSRVTGANVLTF. CDR3 nucleotides: TGTGCCAGCAGTTTAAGTCGGGTTACTGGGGCCAACGTCCTGACTTTC.

The J gene is TRBJ1-1, the V gene TRBV28; D ambiguous. V lost 3 bases and J 0 bases, leaving 8 bases between the germline ends. Germline-derived CDR1 and CDR2 are MDHEN and SYDVKM. The CDR3 consists of 14 residues. The CDR3 here is CASSFSGLNTEAFF. In nucleotides, the CDR3 is TGTGCCAGCAGTTTTTCGGGATTGAACACTGAAGCTTTCTTT.